The clone carrying this TCR beta chain occurred many times. Its specificity is not known. The CDR3 totals 15 residues. The germline V gene has CDR1 SGHRS and CDR2 YFSETQ. V lost 0 bases, J lost 9 bases, and 16 bases lay in between. Sequencing runs each generated in excess of 170 million TCR-beta sequences derived from 15-18 subjects. MiXCR, applied by TCRdb to the 5' RACE reads, yields one record per CDR3 protein. Seen here are about 65,000 distinct CDR3 sequences, over 4% observed once, and the top ten hold just over 2.5%. These data come from a study of neurological immune-mediated disorders. Study-level background: Secondary progressive disease was present in 3, and relapsing-remitting disease in around 31, of the 34 multiple sclerosis patients. Study-level findings and limits: Expanded clones shared no CDR3 amino acid sequences across subjects, suggesting private repertoires in all groups. A possible signature appeared as one related-CDR3 cluster, in which phylogenetic grouping placed the repertoires of 18 of 34 multiple sclerosis patients.

This chain uses TRBV5-1 with TRBJ2-1, with D perhaps TRBD2 (5 bases). The receptor comes from a man aged 50 to 60 with multiple sclerosis. The sequencing sample was made of PBMCs. The CDR3 coding sequence is TGCGCCAGCAGCTTGGATGGGCTAGCCCACGGTGAGCAGTTCTTC. Amino acid sequence: CASSLDGLAHGEQFF.